This T cell receptor beta chain appears in the sequencing data of a study of Ad26.COV2.S vaccination and SARS-CoV-2 variants. Study at large: Doses of Ad26.COV2.S were injected into muscle once or twice, 56 days apart.

The ends lost 0 bases at V and 5 bases at J; junction bases unmatched: 8. This CDR3 region has 16 residues. Germline loops: CDR1 SGHVS, CDR2 FQNEAQ. Stated treatment: roughly 19 received Ad26.COV2.S at low or high dose, single or two shots; roughly five received placebo; per-sample allocation not given. Each sample was drawn 63 days after the first injection (of vaccine or placebo). Sequencing was performed with immunoSEQ multiplex PCR; in TCRdb, only in-frame clones are kept and a portion is missing. The sample has 330,000 or so clones, roughly 90% seen once. The clonotype originates from a person aged 18-60 years who received the Ad26.COV2.S COVID-19 vaccine or a placebo. The V gene is TRBV7-8, the J gene TRBJ2-3, with 7 bases fitting TRBD2. This material consisted of peripheral blood, taken in a trial of Ad26.COV2.S vaccine versus placebo. CDR3 sequence reads: CASSLAGGLGGDTQYF. CDR3 bases: TGTGCCAGCAGCTTAGCGGGAGGGCTTGGTGGAGATACGCAGTATTTT.